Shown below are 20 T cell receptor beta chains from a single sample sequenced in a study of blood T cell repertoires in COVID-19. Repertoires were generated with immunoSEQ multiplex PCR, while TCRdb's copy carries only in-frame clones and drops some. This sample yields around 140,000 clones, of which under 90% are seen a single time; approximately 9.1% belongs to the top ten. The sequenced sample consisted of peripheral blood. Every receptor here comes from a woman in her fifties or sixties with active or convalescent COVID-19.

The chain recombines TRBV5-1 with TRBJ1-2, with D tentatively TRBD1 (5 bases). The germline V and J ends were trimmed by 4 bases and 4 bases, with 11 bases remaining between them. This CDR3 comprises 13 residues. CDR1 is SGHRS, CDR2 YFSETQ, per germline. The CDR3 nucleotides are TGCGCCAGCAGCCCCGACAGAGTCTATGGCTACACCTTC. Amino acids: CASSPDRVYGYTF.

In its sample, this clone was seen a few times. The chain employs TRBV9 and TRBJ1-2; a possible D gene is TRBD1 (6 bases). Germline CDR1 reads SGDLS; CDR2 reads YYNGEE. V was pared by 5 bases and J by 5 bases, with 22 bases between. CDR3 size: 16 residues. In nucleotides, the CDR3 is TGTGCCAGCAGTGCCTTTCCTACAGGGCCGGGGTATGGCTACACCTTC. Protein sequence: CASSAFPTGPGYGYTF.

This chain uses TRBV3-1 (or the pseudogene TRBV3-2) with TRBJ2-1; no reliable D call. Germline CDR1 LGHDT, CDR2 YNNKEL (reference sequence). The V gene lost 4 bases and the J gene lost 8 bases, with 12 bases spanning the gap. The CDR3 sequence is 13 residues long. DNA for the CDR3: TGTGCCAGCAGCCGCACTACTCGCCATGAGCAGTTCTTC. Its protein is CASSRTTRHEQFF.

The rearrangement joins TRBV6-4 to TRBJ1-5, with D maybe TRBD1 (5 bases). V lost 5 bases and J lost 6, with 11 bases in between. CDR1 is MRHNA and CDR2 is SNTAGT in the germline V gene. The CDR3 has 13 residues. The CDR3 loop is CASSSGIGQPQHF. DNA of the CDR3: TGTGCCAGCAGTTCAGGGATCGGTCAGCCCCAGCATTTT.

As DNA, the CDR3 is TGTGCCAGCAGAAGGCAGACAAGCAATCAGCCCCAGCATTTT. Amino acid sequence: CASRRQTSNQPQHF. V usage is TRBV28 and J usage is TRBJ1-5, with D uncertain. The CDR3 extends over 14 amino acids. V lost 6 bases and J lost 1, with 10 bases in between. Germline V CDR1 and CDR2: MDHEN, SYDVKM.

The CDR3 sequence is CASSVQGAGVETQYF. CDR3 nucleotide sequence: TGTGCCAGCAGCGTCCAGGGGGCGGGGGTAGAGACCCAGTACTTC. This chain links TRBV9 with TRBJ2-5; TRBD1 is a possible D gene (8 bases). With 2 bases removed from V and 4 bases from J, the gap between germline ends came to 15 bases. This CDR3 is 15 amino acids long. Per germline, CDR1 SGDLS and CDR2 YYNGEE.

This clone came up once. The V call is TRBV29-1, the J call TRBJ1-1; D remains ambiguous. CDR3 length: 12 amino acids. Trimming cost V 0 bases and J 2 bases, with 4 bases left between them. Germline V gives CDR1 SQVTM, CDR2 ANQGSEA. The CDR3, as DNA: TGCAGCGTTGAAGAGGGCAACACTGAAGCTTTCTTT. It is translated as CSVEEGNTEAFF. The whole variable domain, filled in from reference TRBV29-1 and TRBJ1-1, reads SAVISQKPSRDICQRGTSLTIQCQVDSQVTMMFWYRQQPGQSLTLIATANQGSEATYESGFVIDKFPISRPNLTFSTLTVSNMSPEDSSIYLCSVEEGNTEAFFGQGTRLTVV.

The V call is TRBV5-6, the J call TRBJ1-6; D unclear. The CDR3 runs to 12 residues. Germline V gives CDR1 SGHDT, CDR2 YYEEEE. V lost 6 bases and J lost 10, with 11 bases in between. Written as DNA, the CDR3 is TGTGCCAGCACAATCGGGGTCTCACCCCTCCACTTT. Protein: CASTIGVSPLHF.

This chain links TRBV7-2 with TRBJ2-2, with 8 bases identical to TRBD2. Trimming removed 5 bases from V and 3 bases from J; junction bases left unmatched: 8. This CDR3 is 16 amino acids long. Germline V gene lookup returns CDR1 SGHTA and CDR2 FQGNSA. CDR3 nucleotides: TGTGCCAGCAGCGTAACTAGCGGTCCCGACACCGGGGAGCTGTTTTTT. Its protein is CASSVTSGPDTGELFF.

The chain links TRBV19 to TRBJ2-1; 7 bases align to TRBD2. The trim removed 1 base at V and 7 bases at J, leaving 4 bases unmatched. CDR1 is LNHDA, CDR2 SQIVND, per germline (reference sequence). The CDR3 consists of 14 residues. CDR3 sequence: CASSIGLALNEQFF. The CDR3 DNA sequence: TGTGCCAGTAGTATAGGACTAGCTTTAAATGAGCAGTTCTTC.

CDR3 coding DNA: TGTGCCAGCAGTGATCCAGGGGTCATTCAGCCCCAGCATTTT. Protein: CASSDPGVIQPQHF. The chain recombines TRBV6-1 with TRBJ1-5, with D tentatively TRBD1 (6 bases). From germline, CDR1 is MNHNS and CDR2 SASEGT. V lost 3 bases and J lost 6, with 12 bases in between. The CDR3 is 14 amino acids.

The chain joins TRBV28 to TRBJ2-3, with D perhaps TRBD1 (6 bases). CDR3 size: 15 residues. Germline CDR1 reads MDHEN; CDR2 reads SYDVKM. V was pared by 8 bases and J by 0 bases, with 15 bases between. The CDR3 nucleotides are TGTGCCAGCGAAGAGGGACACTCCAGCACAGATACGCAGTATTTT. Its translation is CASEEGHSSTDTQYF.

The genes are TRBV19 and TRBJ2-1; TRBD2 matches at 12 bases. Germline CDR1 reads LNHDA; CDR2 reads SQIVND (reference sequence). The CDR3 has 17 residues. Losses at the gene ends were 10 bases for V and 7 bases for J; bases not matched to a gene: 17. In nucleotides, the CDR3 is TGTGCCAAACAAGTGGGGGAACTAGCGGGAGGAGGGAATGAGCAGTTCTTC. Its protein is CAKQVGELAGGGNEQFF. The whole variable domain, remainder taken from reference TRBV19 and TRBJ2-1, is DGGITQSPKYLFRKEGQNVTLSCEQNLNHDAMYWYRQDPGQGLRLIYYSQIVNDFQKGDIAEGYSVSREKKESFPLTVTSAQKNPTAFYLCAKQVGELAGGGNEQFFGPGTRLTVL.

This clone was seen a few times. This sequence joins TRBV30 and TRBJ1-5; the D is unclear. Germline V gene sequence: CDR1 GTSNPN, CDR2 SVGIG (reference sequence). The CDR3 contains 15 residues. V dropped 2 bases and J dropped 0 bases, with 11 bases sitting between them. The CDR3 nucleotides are TGTGCCTGGAGTCGCGACACGTTTAGCAATCAGCCCCAGCATTTT. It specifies CAWSRDTFSNQPQHF.

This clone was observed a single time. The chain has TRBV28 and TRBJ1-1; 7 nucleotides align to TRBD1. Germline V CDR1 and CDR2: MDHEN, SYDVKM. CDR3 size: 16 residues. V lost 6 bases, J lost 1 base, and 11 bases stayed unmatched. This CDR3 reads CASRSFSGQKNTEAFF. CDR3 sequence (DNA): TGTGCCAGCAGATCATTCTCGGGACAGAAGAACACTGAAGCTTTCTTT. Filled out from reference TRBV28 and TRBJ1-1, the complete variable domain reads DVKVTQSSRYLVKRTGEKVFLECVQDMDHENMFWYRQDPGLGLRLIYFSYDVKMKEKGDIPEGYSVSREKKERFSLILESASTNQTSMYLCASRSFSGQKNTEAFFGQGTRLTVV.

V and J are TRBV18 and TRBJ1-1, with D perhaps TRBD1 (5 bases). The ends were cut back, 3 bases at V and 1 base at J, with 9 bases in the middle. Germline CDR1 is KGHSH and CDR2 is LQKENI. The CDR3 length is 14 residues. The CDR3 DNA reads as TGTGCCAGCTCACCGTACGACAGGAACACTGAAGCTTTCTTT. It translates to CASSPYDRNTEAFF.

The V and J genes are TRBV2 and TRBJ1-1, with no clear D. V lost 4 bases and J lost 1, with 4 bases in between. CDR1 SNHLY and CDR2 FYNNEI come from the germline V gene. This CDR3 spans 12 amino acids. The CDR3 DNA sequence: TGTGCCAGCAGTGCGAGGAACACTGAAGCTTTCTTT. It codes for CASSARNTEAFF.

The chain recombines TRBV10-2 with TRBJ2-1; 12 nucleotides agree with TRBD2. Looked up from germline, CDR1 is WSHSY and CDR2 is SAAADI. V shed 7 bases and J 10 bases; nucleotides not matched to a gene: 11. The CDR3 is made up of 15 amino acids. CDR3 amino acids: CASNPLAGGSLEQFF. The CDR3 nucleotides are TGCGCCAGCAACCCACTAGCGGGGGGTTCTTTGGAGCAGTTCTTC.

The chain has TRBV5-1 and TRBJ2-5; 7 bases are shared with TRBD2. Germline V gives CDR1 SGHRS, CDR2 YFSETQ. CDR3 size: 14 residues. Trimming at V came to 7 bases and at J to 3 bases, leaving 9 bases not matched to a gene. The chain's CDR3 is CASAGAGVEETQYF. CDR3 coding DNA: TGCGCCAGCGCGGGAGCCGGAGTAGAAGAGACCCAGTACTTC.

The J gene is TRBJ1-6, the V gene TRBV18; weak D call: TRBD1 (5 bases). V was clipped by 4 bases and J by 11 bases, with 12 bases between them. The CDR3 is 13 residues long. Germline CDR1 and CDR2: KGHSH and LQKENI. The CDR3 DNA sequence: TGTGCCAGCTCACTCCAGGGTTATGCACCCCTCCACTTT. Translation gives CASSLQGYAPLHF.